Listed below are T cell receptor beta chains from one sample, sequenced in a study of blood T cell repertoires in COVID-19. Generated by immunoSEQ multiplex PCR, the TCRdb table keeps only in-frame clones and is missing some. Here the sample spans 280,000 or so clones, roughly 85% being singletons. The source material was PBMCs or T cells enriched from blood (not recorded which). The source of these receptors is a woman between 45 and 60 years old who had recovered from COVID-19. Each CDR3 is given with its conserved first and last residue. The order of the fields is J gene, V gene, D gene, clone size, CDR3 protein, CDR3 DNA. D genes are given only for firm matches. Clone size is shown for a subset of rows, as once, few, many or a class of expanded clone.

TRBJ1-1	TRBV18	.	.	CASSPARGLMDTEAFF	TGTGCCAGCTCACCTGCGCGAGGGTTGATGGACACTGAAGCTTTCTTT
TRBJ1-3	TRBV7-6	TRBD1	.	CASSHPGTDSGNTIYF	TGTGCCAGCAGCCACCCCGGGACAGACTCTGGAAACACCATATATTTT
TRBJ2-7	TRBV27	TRBD2	.	CASSYAGGSYEQYF	TGTGCCAGCAGTTATGCGGGGGGCTCGTACGAGCAGTACTTC
TRBJ1-6	TRBV16	TRBD1	.	CASSQSRAGQGSPLHF	TGTGCCAGCAGCCAATCTAGGGCGGGACAGGGATCACCCCTCCACTTT
TRBJ2-1	TRBV9	TRBD2	.	CASSAAGGRQFF	TGTGCCAGCAGCGCCGCGGGGGGGCGACAGTTCTTC
TRBJ2-1	TRBV5-6	TRBD1	.	CASSNLLMTGKQYNEQFF	TGTGCCAGCAGCAATCTCCTTATGACAGGGAAGCAGTACAATGAGCAGTTCTTC
TRBJ2-7	TRBV11-2	TRBD2	few	CASSFGLAGDEQYF	TGTGCCAGCAGCTTTGGACTAGCGGGAGACGAGCAGTACTTC
TRBJ1-2	TRBV19	TRBD1	few	CASTLHRGQNYGYTF	TGTGCCAGTACCCTACACAGGGGGCAGAACTATGGCTACACCTTC
TRBJ1-4	TRBV27	TRBD1	.	CASSEKDRGLANEKLFF	TGTGCCAGCAGCGAGAAAGACAGGGGGCTGGCTAATGAAAAACTGTTTTTT
TRBJ2-7	TRBV6-5	.	once	CASNGVSYEQYF	TGTGCCAGCAATGGAGTATCCTACGAGCAGTACTTC
TRBJ2-1	TRBV19	TRBD2	.	CASSKQGTSGYNEQFF	TGTGCCAGTAGTAAGCAGGGGACTAGCGGGTATAATGAGCAGTTCTTC
TRBJ2-3	TRBV27	TRBD1	.	CASSIIQGLDTQYF	TGTGCCAGCAGCATAATACAGGGGCTAGATACGCAGTATTTT
TRBJ2-3	TRBV7-3	TRBD2	.	CASSKGALAGITDTQYF	TGTGCCAGCAGCAAGGGGGCTCTAGCGGGGATCACAGATACGCAGTATTTT
TRBJ1-4	TRBV5-5	.	.	CASTGEEAEKLFF	TGTGCCAGCACCGGGGAGGAGGCGGAAAAACTGTTTTTT
TRBJ2-1	TRBV9	.	.	CASSPRRDLSYNEQFF	TGTGCCAGCAGCCCTAGACGTGACCTCTCCTACAATGAGCAGTTCTTC
TRBJ1-6	TRBV7-2	TRBD1	once	CASSNRQGYNSPLHF	TGTGCCAGCAGCAACAGACAGGGCTATAATTCACCCCTCCACTTT
TRBJ2-1	TRBV5-4	TRBD2	.	CASSQGLAGFSYNEQFF	TGTGCCAGCAGCCAAGGACTAGCGGGTTTTTCCTACAATGAGCAGTTCTTC
TRBJ2-7	TRBV7-3	.	.	CASSLGGTGSEQYF	TGTGCCAGCAGCTTAGGAGGTACAGGGTCCGAGCAGTACTTC
TRBJ1-3	TRBV6-2/TRBV6-3	TRBD1	.	CASSPRTGSGNTIYF	TGTGCCAGCAGTCCCCGGACAGGGTCTGGAAACACCATATATTTT
TRBJ2-2	TRBV4-1	.	.	CASSRGPRTGELFF	TGCGCCAGCAGCCGAGGGCCTCGCACCGGGGAGCTGTTTTTT
TRBJ2-2	TRBV7-8	.	many	CASSLGLNTGELFF	TGTGCCAGCAGCTTAGGACTGAACACCGGGGAGCTGTTTTTT
TRBJ1-5	TRBV6-5	TRBD1	.	CASSSLDRGTNQPQHF	TGTGCCAGCAGTTCCCTGGACAGGGGCACAAATCAGCCCCAGCATTTT
TRBJ1-5	TRBV18	.	.	CASSPQASNQPQHF	TGTGCCAGCTCACCACAAGCCAGCAATCAGCCCCAGCATTTT
TRBJ2-7	TRBV5-1	TRBD1	once	CASRGTASYEQYF	TGCGCCAGCAGGGGGACAGCTTCCTACGAGCAGTACTTC
TRBJ1-4	TRBV20-1	.	.	CSPRRGEKLFF	TGCAGTCCCCGAAGGGGTGAAAAACTGTTTTTT
TRBJ1-2	TRBV3-1/TRBV3-2	.	.	CASSQDGGAGYTF	TGTGCCAGCAGCCAAGATGGTGGGGCGGGCTACACCTTC
TRBJ1-5	TRBV4-1	TRBD1	.	CASSQTTGEAQPQHF	TGCGCCAGCAGCCAAACGACAGGGGAGGCACAGCCCCAGCATTTT
TRBJ2-5	TRBV5-1	.	few	CASSLGQRETQYF	TGCGCCAGCAGCTTGGGACAGAGGGAGACCCAGTACTTC
TRBJ2-1	TRBV3-1/TRBV3-2	.	.	CAVGSGRSYNEQFF	TGTGCCGTCGGGTCGGGTCGCTCCTACAATGAGCAGTTCTTC
TRBJ1-2	TRBV2	TRBD1	.	CASTPPSTGVYGYTF	TGTGCCAGCACCCCCCCCTCGACAGGGGTCTATGGCTACACCTTC
TRBJ2-2	TRBV29-1	TRBD1	few	CSVRQGITGELFF	TGCAGCGTCCGACAGGGAATCACCGGGGAGCTGTTTTTT
TRBJ1-2	TRBV12-3/TRBV12-4	.	.	CASSFQQGPGYTF	TGTGCCAGCAGTTTTCAGCAGGGCCCTGGCTACACCTTC
TRBJ1-1	TRBV4-1	.	.	CASSQPNRVTEAFF	TGCGCCAGCAGCCAACCCAACAGGGTCACTGAAGCTTTCTTT
TRBJ2-1	TRBV30	.	.	CACIRLSSYNEQFF	TGTGCCTGCATACGACTGAGCTCCTACAATGAGCAGTTCTTC
TRBJ1-6	TRBV6-5	TRBD1	.	CASSYSRTGANSPLHF	TGTGCCAGCAGTTACTCGAGGACAGGAGCAAACTCACCCCTCCACTTT
TRBJ1-1	TRBV4-3	.	.	CASSQRDSSTEAFF	TGCGCCAGCAGCCAAAGGGACTCATCCACTGAAGCTTTCTTT
TRBJ1-2	TRBV3-1/TRBV3-2	.	.	CASSQEPSRGVDGYTF	TGTGCCAGCAGCCAAGAACCAAGCAGGGGCGTAGATGGCTACACCTTC
TRBJ1-4	TRBV19	.	.	CASSIVTNHEKLFF	TGTGCCAGTAGTATCGTGACAAACCATGAAAAACTGTTTTTT
TRBJ2-5	TRBV6-5	TRBD2	few	CASSLRLAGGETQYF	TGTGCCAGCAGTCTGCGACTAGCGGGAGGGGAGACCCAGTACTTC
TRBJ1-3	TRBV19	.	.	CASSTTAGFTIYF	TGTGCCAGTAGTACCACAGCGGGCTTCACCATATATTTT
TRBJ2-7	TRBV5-1	.	.	CASSHTGKFYEQYF	TGCGCCAGCAGCCACACAGGGAAATTTTACGAGCAGTACTTC